In its sample, the clone carrying this T cell receptor (beta chain) was seen once. Its cognate antigen is unknown. TCR beta CDR3 region amplification was performed from RNA transcripts. The HTBI primer set served for first-round RT-PCR of the TCR CDR3. One entry per CDR3 protein results from TCRdb running MiXCR on the multiplex PCR reads. This sample yields about 770,000 distinct CDR3 sequences, of which about 19% are seen a single time; approximately 15% belongs to the top ten. CDR1 and CDR2 (germline): SEHNR, FQNEAQ (reference sequence). The V end lost 3 bases, the J end lost 10 bases, and 4 bases lay between the germline ends. The CDR3 totals 11 residues. A patient was excluded if there was uncontrolled infection, other autoimmune disease, pregnancy or lactation. The PBMCs were sourced from fresh peripheral blood (less than 11 ml). The sample originates from a study of T cells in Graves' hyperthyroidism and ophthalmopathy. Whole-study context: Peripheral blood draws took place at initial diagnosis, ahead of any treatment. General observations from the study: Within blood appeared most thyroid clonotypes that had expanded above 0.001.

The TCR originated in a woman in her 50s with Graves' hyperthyroidism that later progressed to Graves' ophthalmopathy. The specimen was blood. The V call is TRBV7-9, the J call TRBJ1-6; no clear D gene. CDR3 amino acids: CASSFESPLHF. CDR3 sequence (DNA): TGTGCCAGCAGCTTTGAGTCACCCCTCCACTTT.